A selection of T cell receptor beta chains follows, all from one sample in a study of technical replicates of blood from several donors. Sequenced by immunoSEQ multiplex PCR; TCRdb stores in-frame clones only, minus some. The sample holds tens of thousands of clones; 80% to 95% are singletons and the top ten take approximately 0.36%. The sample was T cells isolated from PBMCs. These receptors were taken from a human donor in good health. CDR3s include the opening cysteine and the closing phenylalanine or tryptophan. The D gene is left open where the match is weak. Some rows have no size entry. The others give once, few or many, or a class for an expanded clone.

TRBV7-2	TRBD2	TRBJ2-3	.	TGTGCCAGCAGCTGGGGACTAGCGGGAGAAACCACAGATACGCAGTATTTT	CASSWGLAGETTDTQYF
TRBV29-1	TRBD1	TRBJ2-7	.	TGCAGCGTAGACTATACGGGACAGGCTGGTGGTACCTACGAGCAGTACTTC	CSVDYTGQAGGTYEQYF
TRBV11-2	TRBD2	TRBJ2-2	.	TGTGCCAGCAGCTCACTAGCGGGACCCACCGGGGAGCTGTTTTTT	CASSSLAGPTGELFF
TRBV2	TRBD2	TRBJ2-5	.	TGTGCCGCCGGACTAGCGCGGGGAGAGACCCAGTACTTC	CAAGLARGETQYF
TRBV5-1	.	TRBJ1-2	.	TGCGCCAGCAGCTTTGCGTCGACAGGACAAACTAACTATGGCTACACCTTC	CASSFASTGQTNYGYTF
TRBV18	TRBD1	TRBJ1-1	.	TGTGCCAGCTCGAAGGGGGCGAGGAAATACACTGAAGCTTTCTTT	CASSKGARKYTEAFF
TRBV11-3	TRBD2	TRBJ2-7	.	TGTGCCAGCAGCTTGACTAGCCCCGGCCGTGAGCAGTACTTC	CASSLTSPGREQYF
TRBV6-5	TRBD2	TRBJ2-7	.	TGTGCCAGCACCCCGGCAGGACTAGACGAGCAGTACTTC	CASTPAGLDEQYF
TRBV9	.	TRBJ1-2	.	TGTGCCAGCAGCGTAGATGGCGGATATTACACCTTC	CASSVDGGYYTF
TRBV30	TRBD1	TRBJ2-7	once	TGTGCCTGGAGTGAAATAGGGGGCGGGTACGAGCAGTACTTC	CAWSEIGGGYEQYF
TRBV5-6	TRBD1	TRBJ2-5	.	TGTGCCAGCACTCAGGGGGCAGGGGAGACCCAGTACTTC	CASTQGAGETQYF
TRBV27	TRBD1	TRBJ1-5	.	TGTGCCAGCGGCCGGGACAGGGGGCGCGTAGCCCTAAATCAGCCCCAGCATTTT	CASGRDRGRVALNQPQHF
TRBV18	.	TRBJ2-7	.	TGTGCCAGCTCACTAATGTCCCCCGTTTCGGGCTACGAGCAGTACTTC	CASSLMSPVSGYEQYF
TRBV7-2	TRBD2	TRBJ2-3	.	TGTGCCAGCAGCTCGAGTTTTAGCGGGTGGGGGACAGATACGCAGTATTTT	CASSSSFSGWGTDTQYF
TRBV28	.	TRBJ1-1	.	TGTGCCAGCAGGGAGTGGCTCCTGAACACTGAAGCTTTCTTT	CASREWLLNTEAFF
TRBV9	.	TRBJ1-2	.	TGTGCCAGCAGCGTAGAGGGGGGGTATGGCTACACCTTC	CASSVEGGYGYTF
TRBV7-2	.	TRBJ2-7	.	TGTGCCAGCAGCCCCCGGACTGGCTACGAGCAGTACTTC	CASSPRTGYEQYF
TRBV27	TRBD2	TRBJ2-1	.	TGTGCCAGCAGTTTATCCCCCGGACTAGCGGGATTTATCCATGAGCAGTTCTTC	CASSLSPGLAGFIHEQFF
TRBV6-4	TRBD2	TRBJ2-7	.	TGTGCCAGCAGTGCTCTAGCGGGAGGGATGAGCGAGCAGTACTTC	CASSALAGGMSEQYF
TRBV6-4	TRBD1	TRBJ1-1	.	TGTGCCAGCAGCGGACAGGCGAACACTGAAGCTTTCTTT	CASSGQANTEAFF
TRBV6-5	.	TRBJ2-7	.	TGTGCCAGCACCCATGGGAGTGAGCAGTACTTC	CASTHGSEQYF
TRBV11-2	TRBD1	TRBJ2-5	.	TGTGCCAGCACCAATACAGGGGGAGGAGAGACCCAGTACTTC	CASTNTGGGETQYF
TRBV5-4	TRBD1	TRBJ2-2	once	TGTGCCAGCAGGAGACAGGGATCCGGGGAGCTGTTTTTT	CASRRQGSGELFF